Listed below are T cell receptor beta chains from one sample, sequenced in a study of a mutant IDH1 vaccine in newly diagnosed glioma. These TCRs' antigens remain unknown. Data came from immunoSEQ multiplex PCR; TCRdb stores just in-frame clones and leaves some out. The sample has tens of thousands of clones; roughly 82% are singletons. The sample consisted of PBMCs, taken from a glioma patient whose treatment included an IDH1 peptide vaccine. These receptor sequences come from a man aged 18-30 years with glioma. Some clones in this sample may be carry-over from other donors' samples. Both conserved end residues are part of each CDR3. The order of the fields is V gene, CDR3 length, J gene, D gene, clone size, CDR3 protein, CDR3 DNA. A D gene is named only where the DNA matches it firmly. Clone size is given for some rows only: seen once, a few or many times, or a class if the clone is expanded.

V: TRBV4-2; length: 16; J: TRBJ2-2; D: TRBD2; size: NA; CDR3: CASGKWTSASGGELFF; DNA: TGTGCCAGCGGAAAATGGACTAGCGCTTCGGGCGGGGAGCTGTTTTTT
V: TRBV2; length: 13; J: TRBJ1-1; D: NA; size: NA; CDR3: CACYGHMNTEAFF; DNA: TGTGCCTGCTACGGACACATGAACACTGAAGCTTTCTTT
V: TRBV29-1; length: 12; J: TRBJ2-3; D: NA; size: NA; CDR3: CSVDVATDTQYF; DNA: TGCAGCGTTGACGTAGCGACAGATACGCAGTATTTT
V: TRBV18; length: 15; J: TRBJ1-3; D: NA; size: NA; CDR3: CASSSGQISGNTIYF; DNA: TGTGCCAGCTCTTCAGGGCAGATCTCTGGAAACACCATATATTTT
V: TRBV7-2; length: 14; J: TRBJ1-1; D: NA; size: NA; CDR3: CASSSRANTEGAFF; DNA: TGTGCCAGCAGCTCTAGAGCTAACACTGAGGGAGCTTTCTTT
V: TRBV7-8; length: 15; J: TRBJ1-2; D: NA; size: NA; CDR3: CASSYLGGPVQGYTF; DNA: TGTGCCAGCAGCTACCTAGGAGGCCCCGTTCAGGGCTACACCTTC
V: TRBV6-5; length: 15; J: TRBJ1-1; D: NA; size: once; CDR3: CASSFHRSMNTEAFF; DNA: TGTGCCAGCAGTTTCCATCGTTCCATGAACACTGAAGCTTTCTTT
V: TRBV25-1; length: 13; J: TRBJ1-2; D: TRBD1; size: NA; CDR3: CASSRQGANGYTF; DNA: TGTGCCAGCAGCAGACAGGGGGCGAATGGCTACACCTTC
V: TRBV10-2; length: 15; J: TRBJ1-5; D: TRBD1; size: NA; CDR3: CASSDSGGARQPQHF; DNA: TGCGCCAGCAGTGATTCAGGGGGCGCCAGGCAGCCCCAGCATTTT
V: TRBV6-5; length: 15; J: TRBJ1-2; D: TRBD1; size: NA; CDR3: CASSYRDRRSYGYTF; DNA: TGTGCCAGCAGTTACAGGGACAGGCGATCCTATGGCTACACCTTC
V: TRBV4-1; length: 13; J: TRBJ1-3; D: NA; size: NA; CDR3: CASSHLSGNTIYF; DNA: TGCGCCAGCAGCCATCTCTCTGGAAACACCATATATTTT
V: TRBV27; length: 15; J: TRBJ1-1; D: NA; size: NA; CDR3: CASSLFPAANTEAFF; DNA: TGTGCCAGCAGTTTATTCCCTGCTGCGAACACTGAAGCTTTCTTT
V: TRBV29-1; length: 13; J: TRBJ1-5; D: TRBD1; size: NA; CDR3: CSARDSLNQPQHF; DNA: TGCAGCGCCCGGGACAGCCTCAATCAGCCCCAGCATTTT
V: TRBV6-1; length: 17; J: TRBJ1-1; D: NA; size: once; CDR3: CASSGLVVLQGNTEAFF; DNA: TGTGCCAGCAGTGGCCTGGTGGTACTACAGGGTAACACTGAAGCTTTCTTT
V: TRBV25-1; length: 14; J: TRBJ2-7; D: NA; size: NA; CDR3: CASSEVGGISEQYF; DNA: TGTGCCAGCAGTGAAGTTGGAGGGATTAGCGAGCAGTACTTC
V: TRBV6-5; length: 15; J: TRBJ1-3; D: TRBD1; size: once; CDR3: CASSYLDRAGNTIYF; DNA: TGTGCCAGCAGTTACCTCGACAGGGCTGGAAACACCATATATTTT
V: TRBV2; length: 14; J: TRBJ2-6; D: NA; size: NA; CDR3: CASSPPSGANVLTF; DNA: TGTGCCAGCAGCCCGCCCTCTGGGGCCAACGTCCTGACTTTC
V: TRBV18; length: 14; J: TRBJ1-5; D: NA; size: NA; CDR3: CASSLLGRSQPQHF; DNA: TGTGCCAGCTCACTGTTGGGGAGGAGTCAGCCCCAGCATTTT
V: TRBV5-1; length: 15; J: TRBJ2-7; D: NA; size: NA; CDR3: CASSFDHGVSYEQYF; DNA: TGCGCCAGCAGCTTCGACCACGGAGTGTCCTACGAGCAGTACTTC
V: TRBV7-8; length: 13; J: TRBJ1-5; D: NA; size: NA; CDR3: CASSLVRYQPQHF; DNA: TGTGCCAGCAGCTTAGTGAGGTATCAGCCCCAGCATTTT
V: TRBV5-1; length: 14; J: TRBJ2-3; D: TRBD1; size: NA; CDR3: CASSSRQGWDTQYF; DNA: TGCGCCAGCAGCTCTCGACAGGGATGGGATACGCAGTATTTT
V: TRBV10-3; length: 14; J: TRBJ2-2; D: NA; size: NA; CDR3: CAINDMFATGELFF; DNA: TGTGCCATCAACGACATGTTCGCCACCGGGGAGCTGTTTTTT
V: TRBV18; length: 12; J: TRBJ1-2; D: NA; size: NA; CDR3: CASSSGDYGYTF; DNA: TGTGCCAGCTCGTCAGGGGACTATGGCTACACCTTC
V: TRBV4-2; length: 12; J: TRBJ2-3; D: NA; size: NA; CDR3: CASSHRGDTQYF; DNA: TGTGCCAGCAGCCATAGAGGTGATACGCAGTATTTT
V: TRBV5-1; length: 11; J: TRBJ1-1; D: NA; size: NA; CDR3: CASSLGTEAFF; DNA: TGCGCCAGCAGCTTGGGCACTGAAGCTTTCTTT
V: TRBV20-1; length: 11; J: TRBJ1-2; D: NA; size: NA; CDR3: CSARDVYGYTF; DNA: TGCAGTGCTAGAGACGTGTATGGCTACACCTTC
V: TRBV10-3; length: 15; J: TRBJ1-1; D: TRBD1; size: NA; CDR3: CAAESSTGANTEAFF; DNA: TGTGCCGCAGAATCCTCGACAGGGGCGAACACTGAAGCTTTCTTT
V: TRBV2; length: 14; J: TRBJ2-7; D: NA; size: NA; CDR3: CASSGWGEGYEQYF; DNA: TGTGCCAGCAGTGGCTGGGGGGAAGGCTACGAGCAGTACTTC
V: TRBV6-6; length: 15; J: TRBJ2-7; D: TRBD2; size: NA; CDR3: CASSYSGGGPYEQYF; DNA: TGTGCCAGCAGTTACTCGGGGGGAGGGCCTTACGAGCAGTACTTC
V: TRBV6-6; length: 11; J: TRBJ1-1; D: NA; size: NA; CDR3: CASSYLDQAFF; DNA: TGTGCCAGCAGTTACTTAGATCAAGCTTTCTTT
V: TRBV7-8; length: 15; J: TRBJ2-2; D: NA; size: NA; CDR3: CASSLGTVDTGELFF; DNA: TGTGCCAGCAGCTTAGGGACAGTCGACACCGGGGAGCTGTTTTTT
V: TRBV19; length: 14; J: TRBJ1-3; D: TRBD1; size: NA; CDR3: CASSPGQGAYTIYF; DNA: TGTGCCAGTAGCCCCGGACAGGGGGCCTACACCATATATTTT
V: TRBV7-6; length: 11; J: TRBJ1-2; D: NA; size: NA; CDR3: CASSIGDGYTF; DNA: TGTGCCAGCAGCATCGGGGATGGCTACACCTTC
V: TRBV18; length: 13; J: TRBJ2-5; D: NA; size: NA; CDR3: CASSPGGGETQYF; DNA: TGTGCCAGCTCACCAGGGGGAGGAGAGACCCAGTACTTC
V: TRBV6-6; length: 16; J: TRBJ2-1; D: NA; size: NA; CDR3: CASSYSLAPQTNEQFF; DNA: TGTGCCAGCAGTTACTCCCTAGCTCCCCAAACGAATGAGCAGTTCTTC
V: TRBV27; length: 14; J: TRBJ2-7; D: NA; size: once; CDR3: CASSFVGATYEQYF; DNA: TGTGCCAGCAGTTTCGTAGGTGCGACTTACGAGCAGTACTTC
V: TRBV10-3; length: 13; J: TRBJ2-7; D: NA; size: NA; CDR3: CAVGPFLNYEQYF; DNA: TGTGCCGTAGGGCCCTTTCTAAACTACGAGCAGTACTTC
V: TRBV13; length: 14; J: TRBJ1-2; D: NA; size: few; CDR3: CASTQSGQNYGYTF; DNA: TGTGCCAGCACCCAAAGCGGGCAGAACTATGGCTACACCTTC
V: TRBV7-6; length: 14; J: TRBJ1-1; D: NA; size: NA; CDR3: CASSKTGGRTEAFF; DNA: TGTGCCAGCAGCAAAACAGGAGGAAGGACTGAAGCTTTCTTT
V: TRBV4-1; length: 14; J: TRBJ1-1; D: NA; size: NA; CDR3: CASSPFLGKEPPNF; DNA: TGCGCCAGCAGCCCGTTTTTAGGGAAGGAGCCCCCCAACTTT
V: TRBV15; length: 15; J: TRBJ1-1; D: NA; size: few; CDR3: CATSRDLSDNTEAFF; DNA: TGTGCCACCAGCAGAGATCTGTCTGACAACACTGAAGCTTTCTTT
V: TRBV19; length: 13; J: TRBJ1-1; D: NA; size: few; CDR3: CASSAARNTEAFF; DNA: TGTGCCAGTAGTGCTGCAAGGAACACTGAAGCTTTCTTT
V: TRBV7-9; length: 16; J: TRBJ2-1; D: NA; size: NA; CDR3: CASSPLGLALLGEQFF; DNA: TGTGCCAGCAGCCCACTGGGCCTAGCGCTTCTGGGTGAGCAGTTCTTC
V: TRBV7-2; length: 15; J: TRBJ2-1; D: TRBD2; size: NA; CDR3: CASSVGLAVYNEQFF; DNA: TGTGCCAGCAGCGTGGGTCTAGCGGTTTACAATGAGCAGTTCTTC
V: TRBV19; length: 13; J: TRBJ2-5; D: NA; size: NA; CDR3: CASSIAPQETQYF; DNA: TGTGCCAGTAGTATAGCGCCTCAAGAGACCCAGTACTTC
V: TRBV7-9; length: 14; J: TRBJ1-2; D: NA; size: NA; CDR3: CASSRMGEGYGYTF; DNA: TGTGCCAGCAGCCGAATGGGGGAGGGCTATGGCTACACCTTC
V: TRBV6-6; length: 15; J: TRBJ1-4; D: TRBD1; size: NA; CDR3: CASSPERGPNEKLFF; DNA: TGTGCCAGCAGCCCAGAGAGGGGGCCTAATGAAAAACTGTTTTTT
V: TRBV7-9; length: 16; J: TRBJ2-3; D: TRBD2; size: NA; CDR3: CASSLRIGTSGGTQYF; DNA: TGTGCCAGCAGCTTACGGATCGGGACTAGCGGCGGTACGCAGTATTTT
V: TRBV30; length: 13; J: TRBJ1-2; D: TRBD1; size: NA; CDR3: CAWSGTGNYGYTF; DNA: TGTGCCTGGAGCGGGACAGGGAACTATGGCTACACCTTC
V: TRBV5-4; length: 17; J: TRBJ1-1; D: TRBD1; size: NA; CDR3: CASSSPPLGQSGRPAFF; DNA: TGTGCCAGCAGTAGCCCGCCGTTGGGACAGTCTGGGCGCCCAGCTTTCTTT
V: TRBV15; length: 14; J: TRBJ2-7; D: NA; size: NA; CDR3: CATSRDRGYGEQYF; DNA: TGTGCCACCAGCAGAGATCGGGGGTACGGCGAGCAGTACTTC
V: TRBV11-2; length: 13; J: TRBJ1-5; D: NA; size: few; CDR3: CASSRDFNQPQHF; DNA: TGTGCCAGCAGCCGGGACTTCAATCAGCCCCAGCATTTT
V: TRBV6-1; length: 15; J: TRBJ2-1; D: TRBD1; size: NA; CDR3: CASSTGTGTYNEQFF; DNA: TGTGCCAGCAGTACCGGGACAGGGACCTACAATGAGCAGTTCTTC
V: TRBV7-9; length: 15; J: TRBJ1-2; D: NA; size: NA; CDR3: CASSQSVGEPSGYTF; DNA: TGCGCCAGCAGCCAATCGGTAGGGGAACCGTCTGGCTACACCTTC
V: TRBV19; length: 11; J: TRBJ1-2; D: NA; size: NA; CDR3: CASSTSYGYTF; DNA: TGTGCCAGTAGTACCAGTTATGGCTACACCTTC